The entry below gives a single T cell receptor beta chain sequence along with its context. No antigen is known for it. This specimen belongs to a study of T cell responses to AZD1222 COVID-19 vaccine. V was trimmed by 4 bases and J by 1 base, leaving 8 bases between them. CDR1 and CDR2 from the germline V gene are MNHEY and SVGAGI. The length of the CDR3 is 13 residues. Study results and caveats: Donors skewed white British and female; clonal diversity was possibly underestimated. Spike-spanning, vaccine-associated CD4 TCRs were dominant at 160-218 and 743-854. It was only after the peak T cell response that any repertoires were sampled.

Second-dose timings of about 4 or about 12 weeks were pooled. TCRdb's copy holds only in-frame clones and misses some; the assay was immunoSEQ multiplex PCR. The repertoire consists of approximately 84,000 clones, with 80% to 90% occurring once and the leading ten covering roughly 2.7%. Source: peripheral blood, taken 28 days after the second AZD1222 dose. The TCR originated in an adult who received the AZD1222 COVID-19 vaccine. The chain has TRBV6-5 and TRBJ2-7; D may be TRBD2 (6 bases). The CDR3 region has the DNA TGTGCCAGCAGTTCCGGGGGTTCCTACGAGCAGTACTTC. The encoded protein is CASSSGGSYEQYF.